This T cell receptor (beta chain) came from a study of blood T cell repertoires in COVID-19. The overall study: COVID-19 samples collected from the United States, Italy and Spain covered acute and convalescent phases. Nucleic acid was either cDNA or gDNA, and it came from T cells, B-cell-depleted T cells, or PBMCs.

CDR1 and CDR2 from the germline V gene are KGHSH and LQKENI. The CDR3 consists of 18 residues. Trimming cost V 3 bases and J 4 bases; bases outside gene matches: 11. Data came from immunoSEQ multiplex PCR; TCRdb stores just in-frame clones and leaves some out. This repertoire shows fewer than 120,000 clones, approximately 82% found once; its top ten account for about 3.8%. Material for sequencing was peripheral blood. This chain joins TRBV18 and TRBJ2-3; 12 bases are shared with TRBD2. The receptor comes from a woman older than 75 with acute or convalescent COVID-19. This chain's CDR3 is CASSPVPSGGALPDTQYF. The CDR3, as DNA: TGTGCCAGCTCACCTGTACCTAGCGGGGGGGCCCTTCCAGATACGCAGTATTTT. Full variable domain (missing parts from reference TRBV18 and TRBJ2-3): NAGVMQNPRHLVRRRGQEARLRCSPMKGHSHVYWYRQLPEEGLKFMVYLQKENIIDESGMPKERFSAEFPKEGPSILRIQQVVRGDSAAYFCASSPVPSGGALPDTQYFGPGTRLTVL.